What follows are 9 T cell receptor beta chains derived from one specimen sequenced in a study of Ad26.COV2.S vaccination and SARS-CoV-2 variants. The table came from immunoSEQ multiplex PCR; TCRdb's copy has only in-frame clones and leaves some out. The sample yields some 300,000 clones, 85% to 90% seen once. Treatment denoted: around 19 received Ad26.COV2.S at low or high dose, single or two shots; several received placebo; per-sample allocation not given. Samples were taken on day 63 after the first vaccine or placebo injection. The sample here was peripheral blood, taken in a trial of Ad26.COV2.S vaccine versus placebo. Receptor source: a person between 18 and 60 years old who received the Ad26.COV2.S COVID-19 vaccine or a placebo.

The chain combines TRBV11-3 with TRBJ1-1, with D uncertain. Trimming left V 3 bases short and J 1 base short, with 6 bases between. Germline V gives CDR1 SGHNT, CDR2 YENEEA. This CDR3 spans 13 amino acids. The CDR3 DNA sequence: TGTGCCAGCAGCTTCTCCCGGAACACTGAAGCTTTCTTT. It codes for CASSFSRNTEAFF.

The chain links TRBV6-2 or TRBV6-3 to TRBJ2-1; perhaps TRBD1 as D (6 bases). The CDR3 is 15 residues long. Trimming pared 0 bases from V and 4 bases from J, leaving 10 bases between. CDR1 is MNHEY, CDR2 SVGEGT, per germline. The DNA of the CDR3 is TGTGCCAGCAGTTACTCGATCAGGGGTTACAATGAGCAGTTCTTC. Translating gives CASSYSIRGYNEQFF.

The J gene is TRBJ2-7, the V gene TRBV5-1; D might be TRBD1 or TRBD2, each matching 5 bases. V was pared by 4 bases and J by 4 bases, with 21 bases between. The CDR3 is made up of 16 amino acids. Looked up from germline, CDR1 is SGHRS and CDR2 is YFSETQ. The CDR3 region is CASSLGTPVGQYEQYF. The CDR3 DNA reads as TGCGCCAGCAGCCTTGGGACCCCGGTGGGTCAGTACGAGCAGTACTTC.

V gene TRBV18 combines with J gene TRBJ1-1; D possibly corresponds to TRBD1 (6 bases). CDR1 is KGHSH, CDR2 LQKENI, per germline. V shed 5 bases and J shed 1 base, with 14 bases lying between them. The CDR3 totals 15 residues. CDR3 protein: CASSSATGPNTEAFF. The CDR3 DNA is TGTGCCAGCTCATCAGCTACAGGGCCGAACACTGAAGCTTTCTTT.

The CDR3 nucleotides are TGTGCCAGCAGGGCAAACGAGGCAATTAAGGCCGAGCAGTACTTC. Encoded protein: CASRANEAIKAEQYF. The chain carries TRBV2 and TRBJ2-7; D remains ambiguous. The ends were cut back, 6 bases at V and 6 bases at J, with 21 bases in the middle. This CDR3 is built from 15 residues. Germline values: CDR1 SNHLY, CDR2 FYNNEI.

The chain employs TRBV5-4 and TRBJ1-2; 8 nucleotides agree with TRBD1. The CDR3 length is 17 residues. Germline V gives CDR1 SGHNT, CDR2 YYREEE (reference sequence). Trimming cost V 4 bases and J 0 bases; bases outside gene matches: 11. The CDR3 sequence: CASSHDRGYTSNYGYTF. The CDR3 coding sequence is TGTGCCAGCAGCCACGACAGGGGATACACTTCTAACTATGGCTACACCTTC. Using reference TRBV5-4 and TRBJ1-2 for the parts outside the CDR3, the full variable domain is ETGVTQSPTHLIKTRGQQVTLRCSSQSGHNTVSWYQQALGQGPQFIFQYYREEENGRGNFPPRFSGLQFPNYSSELNVNALELDDSALYLCASSHDRGYTSNYGYTFGSGTRLTVV.

This clone came up a few times. The chain recombines TRBV6-2 or TRBV6-3 with TRBJ1-1; 11 nucleotides match TRBD1. Germline CDR1 reads MNHEY; CDR2 reads SVGEGT. This CDR3 has 14 residues. The junction had 4 bases not matched to a gene; V was cut back by 5 bases and J by 5 bases. CDR3 nucleotides: TGTGCCAGCAGTACCGGGACAGGGGGAACTGAAGCTTTCTTT. Its protein product is CASSTGTGGTEAFF.

This clone was seen once. A junction end diverges from the germline sequence, so it may reflect a read error. The V gene is TRBV3-1 (or the pseudogene TRBV3-2), the J gene TRBJ2-1; perhaps TRBD1 as D (5 bases). The germline V gene has CDR1 LGHDT and CDR2 YNNKEL (reference sequence). The CDR3 consists of 13 residues. The CDR3 coding sequence is TGTGCCAGCAGCCAAGAGGAGACTCTCCTCAGGGTCTTC. Amino acid sequence: CASSQEETLLRVF.

The V gene is TRBV30, the J gene TRBJ2-7; TRBD2 is a possible D gene (6 bases). Germline V lookup: CDR1 GTSNPN, CDR2 SVGIG (reference sequence). The CDR3 runs to 14 residues. Trimming removed 0 bases from V and 2 bases from J, with 11 bases in between. DNA of the CDR3: TGTGCCTGGAGTGTCCAGGGAGGCACCTACGAGCAGTACTTC. Translation gives CAWSVQGGTYEQYF.